Below, one TCR beta chain is given with its context. What it binds is unknown. The CDR3 has 15 amino acids. From germline, CDR1 is MGHRA and CDR2 YSYEKL. V shed 0 bases and J shed 4 bases, with 9 bases lying between them. This sample is part of a study of identifying expanded T cells in peripheral blood. Notes on the study in general: Differentially abundant clones: about 1.1 between replicates, 16.4 at roughly 15 days, 19 to 20 at four.

Here immunoSEQ multiplex PCR was the method, and the copy in TCRdb shows in-frame clones only, minus some. Here the sample spans more than 95,000 clones, roughly 82% being singletons. Material: blood. The receptor was isolated from a person between 18 and 75 years old in good health. The chain has TRBV4-1 and TRBJ2-2, with D unresolved. The CDR3 region is CASSQEATVTGELFF. CDR3 nucleotide sequence: TGCGCCAGCAGCCAAGAAGCAACCGTCACCGGGGAGCTGTTTTTT.